The clone carrying this T cell receptor beta chain was recorded once. Original data processing: Scientists estimated how many nucleated cells there were by amplifying reference gene primers. Using immunoSEQ multiplex PCR, the repertoire was profiled, and TCRdb retains in-frame clones only, with some absent. V and J calls and clone size are as listed in that table; D and trimming were resolved from the DNA. This table has under 350,000 clones, 80% to 90% appearing once. This record comes from a study of blood T cell repertoires in COVID-19. Study in general: Whether acute or convalescent, the COVID-19 samples came from the United States, Italy and Spain. Sample material is recorded as cDNA or gDNA derived from T cells, B-cell-depleted T cells, or PBMCs.

Trimming cost V 5 bases and J 2 bases; bases outside gene matches: 5. The CDR3 contains 15 residues. CDR1 and CDR2 (germline): MDHEN, SYDVKM. Donors were grouped by their self-reported clinical history. The sequenced sample was PBMCs or T cells enriched from blood (not recorded which). This chain uses TRBV28 with TRBJ2-1, with 8 bases identical to TRBD2. The source of this sequence is a woman aged 40 to 55 with acute COVID-19. The CDR3: CASSLTSGPYNEQFF. The DNA of the CDR3 is TGTGCCAGCAGTCTAACTAGCGGTCCCTACAATGAGCAGTTCTTC.